This T cell receptor (beta chain) was obtained from a study of T cell clonality in common variable immunodeficiency. Overall study results and limits: In common variable immunodeficiency, TCR beta chains reportedly carried fewer deletions and N-nucleotide insertions.

Aged about 9 to 70 years, CVID subjects averaged around 40 years old. This clone was recorded a few times. Its cognate antigen is unknown. The repertoire was sequenced with immunoSEQ multiplex PCR; TCRdb's copy has only in-frame clones and lacks some. The data show tens of thousands of clones, with none appearing a single time. The receptor was derived from a human donor with common variable immunodeficiency. The sample was peripheral blood mononuclear cells.

The covered CDR3 bases are TGTGCCAGCAGTTACTCGGGCCAACAGGGAATCTACGAG. This sequence encodes CASSYSGQQGIYE. Given in full, the CDR3 is CASSYSGQQGIYEQYF. This rearrangement joins TRBV6-2 or TRBV6-3 to TRBJ2-7, with D maybe TRBD1 (6 bases). The sequence runs out 3 residues before the end of the CDR3; the remainder is reconstructed from the germline J gene. V lost 0 bases and J 3 bases, leaving 15 bases between the germline ends. In germline, CDR1 is MNHEY, CDR2 SVGEGT. The CDR3 is 16 residues long.